This entry concerns a single T cell receptor (beta chain). The J segment lost 0 bases and the V segment lost 2 bases, leaving 11 bases of the junction unmatched. Germline V gene sequence: CDR1 SGHNT, CDR2 YYREEE (reference sequence). The CDR3 sequence is 19 residues long. Investigators divided CD4+ cells into CD45RA+ naive and CD45RA-negative memory subsets. This sample is part of a study of shared clonotypes between healthy human individuals. About the study: The study enrolled a couple of women and three men aged 18 to 49.

Once extracted for a subset, genomic DNA was divided evenly among several immunoSEQ plates. Profiling relied on immunoSEQ multiplex PCR, and the TCRdb table lists in-frame clones only, not all of them. The profile shows about 2.3 million clones, less than 95% of them singletons. V usage is TRBV5-4 and J usage is TRBJ2-6, with TRBD1 identical over 7 bases. Sample: naive CD4+ T cells from PBMCs. Regarding subset: CD45RA+ positively selected. The sequence derives from a man between 18 and 35 years old in good health. Some clones in this sample may be carry-over from other donors' samples. The CDR3 is CASSFPRAGGSSGANVLTF. CDR3 DNA sequence: TGTGCCAGCAGCTTCCCCCGGGCAGGGGGTTCCTCTGGGGCCAACGTCCTGACTTTC. Using reference TRBV5-4 and TRBJ2-6 for the parts outside the CDR3, the full variable domain is ETGVTQSPTHLIKTRGQQVTLRCSSQSGHNTVSWYQQALGQGPQFIFQYYREEENGRGNFPPRFSGLQFPNYSSELNVNALELDDSALYLCASSFPRAGGSSGANVLTFGAGSRLTVL.